These 28 T cell receptor beta chains were all obtained from the same sample, sequenced in a study of OX40 agonist ivuxolimab in advanced cancers. Library preparation employed the immunoSEQ multiplex PCR assay. Not all clones reach the TCRdb copy of this immuneACCESS table, which keeps in-frame sequences only. Checked studies attribute under half of the gap to unresolved V genes and leave the rest unexplained. Here the sample has about 90,000 clones; 80% to 90% occur a single time. The ten most abundant clones make up approximately 7.4% of the sample. The starting material was CD4+ or CD8+ T cells sorted from blood, obtained in a trial of the OX40 agonist ivuxolimab. These receptors were taken from an adult with an advanced solid tumor such as melanoma, head and neck, liver or kidney cancer.

This clone is medium-sized in the sample. V usage is TRBV30 and J usage is TRBJ1-3; D not certain. Germline CDR1 reads GTSNPN; CDR2 reads SVGIG (reference sequence). The CDR3 has 13 residues. V was clipped by 7 bases and J by 0 bases, with 10 bases between them. This CDR3 is CASEPGSGNTIYF. CDR3 sequence (DNA): TGTGCCTCGGAGCCGGGCTCTGGAAACACCATATATTTT.

The rearrangement uses TRBV7-9 and TRBJ2-7, with D perhaps matching TRBD1 (5 bases). Trimming cost V 2 bases and J 3 bases, with 14 bases left between them. The germline gives CDR1 SEHNR, CDR2 FQNEAQ (reference sequence). The CDR3 contains 15 residues. The CDR3 loop reads CASSLYQGPNYEQYF. The DNA for the CDR3 is TGTGCCAGCAGCTTATATCAGGGCCCCAACTACGAGCAGTACTTC.

The genes are TRBV7-9 and TRBJ2-1; 10 bases fit TRBD1. This CDR3 has 18 amino acids. Trimming took 0 bases from V and 2 from J; bases not matched to a gene: 7. Per germline, CDR1 SEHNR and CDR2 FQNEAQ (reference sequence). CDR3 protein: CASSLARGDRGTYNEQFF. The CDR3 DNA reads TGTGCCAGCAGCTTAGCGCGCGGGGACAGGGGAACCTACAATGAGCAGTTCTTC.

The genes are TRBV30 and TRBJ2-5, with D perhaps matching TRBD2 (6 bases). The germline V gene has CDR1 GTSNPN and CDR2 SVGIG (reference sequence). The CDR3 spans 19 residues. Trimming removed 2 bases at V and 1 base at J, with 26 bases between. Written as DNA, the CDR3 is TGTGCCTGGAGTTTAGTTCGGTGGGTTCGCGGGATGGGCCAAGAGACCCAGTACTTC. It specifies CAWSLVRWVRGMGQETQYF. The variable domain in full, with the rest retrieved from reference TRBV30 and TRBJ2-5, is SQTIHQWPATLVQPVGSPLSLECTVEGTSNPNLYWYRQAAGRGLQLLFYSVGIGQISSEVPQNLSASRPQDRQFILSSKKLLLSDSGFYLCAWSLVRWVRGMGQETQYFGPGTRLLVL.

The chain links TRBV13 to TRBJ2-3; 9 bases are shared with TRBD2. The CDR3 consists of 20 residues. V lost 4 bases, J lost 5 bases, and 22 bases stayed unmatched. The germline CDR1 and CDR2 sequences are PRHDT and FYEKMQ (reference sequence). The CDR3 region is CASSWTPNESAGGTEDTQYF. The CDR3 bases are TGTGCCAGCAGCTGGACCCCTAACGAGTCAGCGGGGGGAACCGAAGATACGCAGTATTTT.

The V call is TRBV5-1, the J call TRBJ1-1; 9 bases line up with TRBD1. The CDR3 runs 15 residues. V shed 1 base, J shed 3 bases, and the junction held 4 bases outside the gene matches. Per germline, CDR1 SGHRS and CDR2 YFSETQ. CDR3 nucleotide sequence: TGCGCCAGCAGCTTGACAGGGGGCTACGACACTGAAGCTTTCTTT. Its translation: CASSLTGGYDTEAFF.

V usage is TRBV10-3 and J usage is TRBJ2-7, with 10 bases that match TRBD1. The CDR3 is 13 residues long. Germline CDR1 reads ENHRY; CDR2 reads SYGVKD. Trimming took 6 bases from V and 5 from J; bases not matched to a gene: 4. The CDR3 region is CAIRVTGGNEQYF. CDR3 DNA sequence: TGTGCCATCAGAGTGACAGGGGGCAACGAGCAGTACTTC.

This chain connects TRBV2 to TRBJ2-5, with D perhaps assigned TRBD1 or TRBD2 (6 bases each). This CDR3 is built from 12 residues. The V end was cut by 8 bases, the J end by 5 bases, with 12 bases between. The germline V gene has CDR1 SNHLY and CDR2 FYNNEI. DNA for the CDR3: TGTGCCAGCTACCGGGGGCGGGAGACCCAGTACTTC. Encoded protein: CASYRGRETQYF.

This clone was seen a handful of times. The genes are TRBV5-4 and TRBJ2-7, with 7 nucleotides matching TRBD1. Germline CDR1 and CDR2: SGHNT and YYREEE (reference sequence). V dropped 4 bases and J dropped 1; count of bases not matched to a gene: 11. The CDR3 loop spans 16 amino acids. This CDR3 is CASSRTGVALSYEQYF. CDR3 bases: TGTGCCAGCAGCCGAACAGGGGTCGCTCTATCCTACGAGCAGTACTTC.

The chain couples TRBV6-6 to TRBJ1-1, with D tentatively TRBD1 (6 bases). V lost 1 base and J lost 11, with 14 bases in between. This CDR3 comprises 13 residues. Germline CDR1 reads MNHNY; CDR2 reads SVGAGI (reference sequence). CDR3: CASSYLGGQEAFF. The CDR3 DNA reads as TGTGCCAGCAGTTACTTAGGGGGACAAGAGGCTTTCTTT.

The V and J genes are TRBV11-2 and TRBJ2-5; D unclear. The CDR3 runs to 13 residues. The ends were cut back, 0 bases at V and 5 bases at J, with 7 bases in the middle. The V gene's germline CDR1 is SGHAT and CDR2 FQNNGV. The CDR3 coding sequence is TGTGCCAGCAGCTTAGATTCGAGGGAGACCCAGTACTTC. This translates into CASSLDSRETQYF.

V usage is TRBV7-9 and J usage is TRBJ2-3; TRBD2 is a possible D gene (6 bases). Germline V gene sequence: CDR1 SEHNR, CDR2 FQNEAQ (reference sequence). Trimming removed 5 bases at V and 5 bases at J, with 11 bases between. This CDR3 region has 13 residues. CDR3 nucleotides: TGTGCCAGCAGCCCGGGAGTGGGAGATACGCAGTATTTT. Protein product: CASSPGVGDTQYF.

The chain employs TRBV11-2 and TRBJ2-7, with D possibly being TRBD1 (5 bases). CDR1 is SGHAT, CDR2 FQNNGV, per germline. This CDR3 region has 12 residues. The V and J ends lost 11 bases and 7 bases respectively, with 18 bases between them. The CDR3 DNA reads TGTGCCGTACTTCGGAAGGCAGGGGAGCAGTACTTC. Protein sequence: CAVLRKAGEQYF.

The V call is TRBV18, the J call TRBJ1-1; D may be TRBD1 (5 bases). Per the germline V gene, CDR1 is KGHSH and CDR2 is LQKENI. Trimming cost V 3 bases and J 1 base, with 9 bases left between them. The CDR3 is made up of 14 amino acids. CDR3 bases: TGTGCCAGCTCACCGAGGGACGGGAACACTGAAGCTTTCTTT. The encoded protein is CASSPRDGNTEAFF.

This clone was seen only once. The CDR3 loop is CASSPTQATHEQYF. The CDR3 DNA reads TGTGCCAGCAGTCCCACACAGGCTACCCACGAGCAGTACTTC. This chain connects TRBV27 to TRBJ2-5, with a tentative D call TRBD1 (5 bases). Gene TRBJ2-7 matches the end of the DNA better, so the J call may be wrong. CDR3 length: 14 residues. Germline V CDR1 and CDR2: MNHEY, SMNVEV (reference sequence).

V usage is TRBV30 and J usage is TRBJ2-2; D is unclear. Trimming cost V 0 bases and J 2 bases, with 10 bases left between them. Per the germline V gene, CDR1 is GTSNPN and CDR2 is SVGIG (reference sequence). The CDR3 spans 15 residues. The CDR3 loop is CAWSVAGLNTGELFF. CDR3 nucleotides: TGTGCCTGGAGTGTAGCTGGTCTTAACACCGGGGAGCTGTTTTTT.

The chain carries TRBV30 and TRBJ1-1; D call uncertain. The CDR3 has 11 residues. V lost 4 bases, J lost 11 bases, and 14 bases lay in between. Germline values: CDR1 GTSNPN, CDR2 SVGIG (reference sequence). CDR3 bases: TGTGCCTGGAAATTATTTTACGGGGCTTTCTTT. Amino acids: CAWKLFYGAFF.

A few counts support this clone. J is TRBJ1-2 and V is TRBV29-1; maybe TRBD1 (5 bases). The CDR3 covers 13 residues. Germline V CDR1 and CDR2: SQVTM, ANQGSEA. V lost 7 bases and J lost 0, with 12 bases in between. As DNA, the CDR3 is TGCAGCGGCCTCGCGGGGGCTAACTATGGCTACACCTTC. This gives the protein CSGLAGANYGYTF.

The genes are TRBV7-9 and TRBJ2-6; weak D call: TRBD1 (5 bases). Deletions cut 5 bases from V and 0 bases from J, with 14 bases between. CDR1 SEHNR and CDR2 FQNEAQ come from the germline V gene (reference sequence). The CDR3 sequence is 17 residues long. In DNA, the CDR3 is TGTGCCAGCAGCCCCCACGGCAGGGCCTCTGGGGCCAACGTCCTGACTTTC. This codes for CASSPHGRASGANVLTF. Full variable domain (remainder filled in from reference TRBV7-9 and TRBJ2-6): DTGVSQNPRHKITKRGQNVTFRCDPISEHNRLYWYRQTLGQGPEFLTYFQNEAQLEKSRLLSDRFSAERPKGSFSTLEIQRTEQGDSAMYLCASSPHGRASGANVLTFGAGSRLTVL.

The chain combines TRBV11-2 with TRBJ1-1; D not certain. Germline V CDR1 and CDR2: SGHAT, FQNNGV. The V end was cut by 3 bases, the J end by 1 base, with 6 bases between. This CDR3 spans 13 amino acids. The CDR3 DNA reads TGTGCCAGCAGCTTCGGACCGAACACTGAAGCTTTCTTT. Protein product: CASSFGPNTEAFF.

The gene calls are TRBV5-6 and TRBJ2-1; D ambiguous. The CDR3 length is 13 residues. CDR1 SGHDT and CDR2 YYEEEE come from the germline V gene. V lost 0 bases and J lost 8, with 9 bases in between. CDR3 amino acids: CASSLASWDEQFF. In DNA form, the CDR3 reads TGTGCCAGCAGCTTGGCATCCTGGGATGAGCAGTTCTTC.

The chain uses TRBV29-1 and TRBJ2-5; 8 bases agree with TRBD1. CDR3 length equals 14 residues. V lost 1 base, J lost 4 bases, and 5 bases stayed unmatched. Germline V gives CDR1 SQVTM, CDR2 ANQGSEA. The CDR3 DNA sequence: TGCAGCGTTGAAGTGGCAGGGGGCACAGAGACCCAGTACTTC. Protein sequence: CSVEVAGGTETQYF.

V usage is TRBV2 and J usage is TRBJ2-5, with 12 bases lining up with TRBD2. The DNA matches TRBJ2-7 better at its end, which makes the J call doubtful. Germline assignment: CDR1 SNHLY and CDR2 FYNNEI. The CDR3 covers 14 residues. In nucleotides, the CDR3 is TGTGCCAGCAGCCTAGCGGGAGGGCCGGGCGAGCAGTACTTC. This codes for CASSLAGGPGEQYF.

The gene calls are TRBV14 and TRBJ2-1; D tentatively fits TRBD1 or TRBD2 (5 bases each). Germline CDR1 is SGHDN and CDR2 is FVKESK. CDR3 length: 16 amino acids. Trimming cost V 1 base and J 7 bases, with 17 bases left between them. CDR3 nucleotide sequence: TGTGCCAGCAGCCAAGTTCCAGAAGTCTGGGGGAATGAGCAGTTCTTC. The encoded protein is CASSQVPEVWGNEQFF.

The CDR3 nucleotides are TGTGCCTGGGCTTACACTAGCGGGATCGGGGAGCTGTTTTTT. This sequence encodes CAWAYTSGIGELFF. The chain has TRBV30 and TRBJ2-2; TRBD2 aligns across 10 bases. From germline, CDR1 is GTSNPN and CDR2 SVGIG (reference sequence). Unmatched junction bases numbered 7, after V lost 5 bases and J lost 7 bases. The CDR3 length is 14 residues. Full variable domain (remainder filled in from reference TRBV30 and TRBJ2-2): SQTIHQWPATLVQPVGSPLSLECTVEGTSNPNLYWYRQAAGRGLQLLFYSVGIGQISSEVPQNLSASRPQDRQFILSSKKLLLSDSGFYLCAWAYTSGIGELFFGEGSRLTVL.

A single count supports this clone. The chain employs TRBV19 and TRBJ2-3, with D tentatively TRBD1 or TRBD2 (6 bases each). CDR1 LNHDA and CDR2 SQIVND come from the germline V gene (reference sequence). The V end lost 4 bases, the J end lost 2 bases, and 10 bases lay between the germline ends. The CDR3 length is 14 residues. CDR3 sequence (DNA): TGTGCCAGTAGTAGGGGGGCAGACACAGATACGCAGTATTTT. This translates into CASSRGADTDTQYF.

This clone is a singleton in its sample. The chain uses TRBV19 and TRBJ1-1, with D possibly being TRBD1 (6 bases). CDR1 and CDR2 from the germline V gene are LNHDA and SQIVND (reference sequence). The CDR3 has 15 residues. The ends were cut back, 7 bases at V and 0 bases at J, with 15 bases in the middle. CDR3 bases: TGTGCCAGTATGGGGGCAGGGGCCCTGAACACTGAAGCTTTCTTT. It codes for CASMGAGALNTEAFF.

The gene calls are TRBV28 and TRBJ1-1; D unclear. Germline V gene sequence: CDR1 MDHEN, CDR2 SYDVKM. Trimming removed 5 bases from V and 10 bases from J, with 20 bases in between. The CDR3 sequence is 14 residues long. In nucleotides, the CDR3 is TGTGCCAGCAGTCTGCGGAGCGGCGTCCCCCTAGCTTTCTTT. Protein: CASSLRSGVPLAFF.